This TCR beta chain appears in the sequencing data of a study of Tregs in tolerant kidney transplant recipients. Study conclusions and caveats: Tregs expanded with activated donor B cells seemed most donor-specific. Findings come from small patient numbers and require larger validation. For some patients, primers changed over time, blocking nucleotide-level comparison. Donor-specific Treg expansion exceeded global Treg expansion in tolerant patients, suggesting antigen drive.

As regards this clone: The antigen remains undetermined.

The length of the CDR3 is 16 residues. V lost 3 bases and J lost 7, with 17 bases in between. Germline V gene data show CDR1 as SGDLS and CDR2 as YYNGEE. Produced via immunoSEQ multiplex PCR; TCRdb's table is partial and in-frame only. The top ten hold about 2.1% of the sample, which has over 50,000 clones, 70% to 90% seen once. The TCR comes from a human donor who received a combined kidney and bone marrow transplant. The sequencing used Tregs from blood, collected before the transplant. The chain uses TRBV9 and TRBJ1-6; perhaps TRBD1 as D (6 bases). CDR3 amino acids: CASSGHPQGMNSPLHF. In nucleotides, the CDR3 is TGTGCCAGCAGCGGACACCCACAGGGCATGAATTCACCCCTCCACTTT. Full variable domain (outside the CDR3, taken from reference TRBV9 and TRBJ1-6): DSGVTQTPKHLITATGQRVTLRCSPRSGDLSVYWYQQSLDQGLQFLIQYYNGEERAKGNILERFSAQQFPDLHSELNLSSLELGDSALYFCASSGHPQGMNSPLHFGNGTRLTVT.